What follows are 15 T cell receptor beta chains derived from one specimen sequenced in a study of blood T cell repertoires in COVID-19 (dated by TCRdb to the early 2020s). The method behind the library was the immunoSEQ multiplex PCR assay. Sourced from immuneACCESS, this table was stored by TCRdb with only in-frame sequences that have V and J called. A share of the clones is absent; for the studies checked, an unresolved V gene accounts for under half, and the remainder has no known explanation. The sample includes about 330,000 clones, with about 90% observed a single time. About 5.4% of the sample is in the top ten clones. Sequenced: PBMCs or T cells enriched from blood (not recorded which). These receptors were collected from a woman aged 30 to 39 who had recovered from COVID-19.

The V and J genes are TRBV9 and TRBJ1-2, with a weak D call TRBD1 (5 bases). The CDR3 runs 13 residues. The germline V and J ends were trimmed by 0 bases and 7 bases, with 10 bases remaining between them. The germline gives CDR1 SGDLS, CDR2 YYNGEE. The CDR3 protein is CASSVGGAGGYTF. The DNA of the CDR3 is TGTGCCAGCAGCGTAGGGGGCGCCGGTGGCTACACCTTC.

The V and J genes are TRBV5-6 and TRBJ2-2; D might be TRBD1 (7 bases). The V gene's germline CDR1 is SGHDT and CDR2 YYEEEE. V was cut by 0 bases and J by 5 bases, with 11 bases left in between. The CDR3 extends over 15 amino acids. The CDR3 nucleotides are TGTGCCAGCAGCTTGGGACAGGGAGGTACCGGGGAGCTGTTTTTT. Translated, it gives CASSLGQGGTGELFF.

This clone was seen a single time. The chain employs TRBV6-2 or TRBV6-3 and TRBJ2-7; 8 bases align to TRBD2. There are 11 residues in the CDR3. Germline V gene lookup returns CDR1 MNHEY and CDR2 SVGEGT. With V trimmed by 2 bases and J by 13 bases, 4 bases remained unmatched. The chain's CDR3 is CASSYAGLAYF. The DNA for the CDR3 is TGTGCCAGCAGTTACGCCGGACTAGCCTACTTC.

J is TRBJ2-5 and V is TRBV3-1 (or the pseudogene TRBV3-2); 13 positions agree with TRBD2. The CDR3 loop spans 20 amino acids. CDR1 LGHDT and CDR2 YNNKEL come from the germline V gene (reference sequence). V dropped 1 base and J dropped 1; count of bases not matched to a gene: 12. CDR3 nucleotides: TGTGCCAGCAGCCAAGCCCCACCTCGGACTAGCGGGGGCTTCCAAGAGACCCAGTACTTC. Translated, it gives CASSQAPPRTSGGFQETQYF.

The chain combines TRBV24-1 with TRBJ2-2; the match to TRBD2 covers 8 bases. V lost 9 bases, J lost 0 bases, and 8 bases stayed unmatched. In germline, CDR1 is KGHDR, CDR2 SFDVKD. CDR3 length equals 16 residues. In DNA, the CDR3 is TGTGCCACCCAGCGGGGGCCAAGCTCGAACACCGGGGAGCTGTTTTTT. Amino acid sequence: CATQRGPSSNTGELFF.

The CDR3 loop is CASSLGAGVGSEQYF. CDR3 nucleotides: TGTGCCAGCAGTTTAGGGGCGGGGGTTGGAAGCGAGCAGTACTTC. This chain uses TRBV28 with TRBJ2-7; 7 bases are shared with TRBD2. With V trimmed by 2 bases and J by 6 bases, 10 bases remained unmatched. The CDR3 has 15 amino acids. The germline V gene has CDR1 MDHEN and CDR2 SYDVKM.

The rearrangement uses TRBV19 and TRBJ1-6, with a possible D match to TRBD1 (5 bases). V lost 6 bases and J lost 5, with 11 bases in between. The V gene's germline CDR1 is LNHDA and CDR2 SQIVND (reference sequence). CDR3 length: 14 amino acids. The CDR3 sequence is CASSPRGNNSPLHF. In DNA form, the CDR3 reads TGTGCCAGTAGCCCTCGGGGGAATAATTCACCCCTCCACTTT.

The J gene is TRBJ1-2, the V gene TRBV6-2 or TRBV6-3, with TRBD1 identical over 10 bases. V shed 2 bases, J shed 5 bases, and the junction held 5 bases outside the gene matches. CDR3 size: 15 residues. Germline V gene sequence: CDR1 MNHEY, CDR2 SVGEGT. In nucleotides, the CDR3 is TGTGCCAGCAGTTACCCGGGACAGGGGAGTTATGGCTACACCTTC. Its protein is CASSYPGQGSYGYTF.

The V gene is TRBV7-8, the J gene TRBJ1-4; D is undetermined. Per the germline V gene, CDR1 is SGHVS and CDR2 is FQNEAQ. This CDR3 has 16 amino acids. V shed 5 bases and J shed 0 bases, with 13 bases lying between them. The DNA of the CDR3 is TGTGCCAGCAGCCCGCGGGGAGGTGCAACTAATGAAAAACTGTTTTTT. This codes for CASSPRGGATNEKLFF.

This clone was detected only a few times. This rearrangement joins TRBV5-5 to TRBJ2-4; 7 nucleotides align to TRBD1. The CDR3 is 13 residues long. The junction had 2 bases not matched to a gene; V was cut back by 4 bases and J by 4 bases. Per germline, CDR1 SGHKS and CDR2 YYEKEE (reference sequence). The CDR3 region is CASSGGQKNIQYF. The DNA of the CDR3 is TGTGCCAGCAGCGGGGGACAGAAAAACATTCAGTACTTC.

V is TRBV19 and J is TRBJ1-5, with 10 bases aligning to TRBD1. The CDR3 is 13 residues long. V lost 6 bases and J lost 9; bases outside the gene matches: 5. The V gene's germline CDR1 is LNHDA and CDR2 SQIVND (reference sequence). For the CDR3, the DNA is TGTGCCAGTAGAGGACAGGGGGTTGGGCCCCAGCATTTT. Amino acid sequence: CASRGQGVGPQHF. The full variable domain, completed using reference TRBV19 and TRBJ1-5, is DGGITQSPKYLFRKEGQNVTLSCEQNLNHDAMYWYRQDPGQGLRLIYYSQIVNDFQKGDIAEGYSVSREKKESFPLTVTSAQKNPTAFYLCASRGQGVGPQHFGDGTRLSIL.

The chain is built from TRBV4-3 and TRBJ2-3; 8 bases map to TRBD2. Germline V gives CDR1 LGHNA, CDR2 YSLEER. The CDR3 contains 18 residues. Unmatched junction bases numbered 17, after V lost 4 bases and J lost 5 bases. This CDR3 is CASSPDSPNGGALDTQYF. CDR3 DNA sequence: TGCGCCAGCAGCCCAGATAGCCCTAACGGGGGGGCTTTAGATACGCAGTATTTT.

This clone was recorded only once. The rearrangement joins TRBV27 to TRBJ1-2; D uncertain. The CDR3 covers 16 residues. V gave up 5 bases and J gave up 1 base, with 17 bases separating them. Germline assignment: CDR1 MNHEY and CDR2 SMNVEV (reference sequence). CDR3 bases: TGTGCCAGCAGTCCCGTCTATGGAGCAATTAACTATGGCTACACCTTC. It encodes CASSPVYGAINYGYTF.

The chain carries TRBV15 and TRBJ1-2; unclear D gene. CDR1 LNHNV and CDR2 YYDKDF come from the germline V gene (reference sequence). The V end was cut by 0 bases, the J end by 8 bases, with 16 bases between. CDR3 length: 15 residues. The CDR3, as DNA: TGTGCCACCAGCAGAGATCTAGGCGGGGTAGGCGGCTACACCTTC. It is translated as CATSRDLGGVGGYTF.

This clone was seen a few times. This chain joins TRBV5-6 and TRBJ2-7; D is possibly TRBD1 (7 bases). Germline CDR1 and CDR2: SGHDT and YYEEEE. Trimming took off 1 base at V and 7 bases at J, with 15 bases between the two ends. The CDR3 consists of 14 residues. CDR3: CASSLTGEVWEQYF. CDR3 in DNA: TGTGCCAGCAGCTTGACAGGGGAGGTGTGGGAGCAGTACTTC.